Shown below are 15 T cell receptor beta chains from a single sample sequenced in a study of cytotoxic CD8 clonotypes in ibrutinib-treated CLL. Sequenced by immunoSEQ multiplex PCR; TCRdb stores in-frame clones only, minus some. The sample contains 110,000 to 150,000 clones, approximately 89% of which appear only once. Specimen: PBMCs, collected after 12 months of ibrutinib treatment. These receptors all come from a human donor with chronic lymphocytic leukemia.

This sequence joins TRBV15 and TRBJ1-1, with a possible D match to TRBD1 (5 bases). The CDR3 sequence is 15 residues long. Trimming pared 0 bases from V and 3 bases from J, leaving 11 bases between. CDR1 is LNHNV and CDR2 is YYDKDF in the germline V gene (reference sequence). The CDR3 spells CATSRDTAGYTEAFF. As DNA, the CDR3 is TGTGCCACCAGCAGAGATACCGCAGGGTACACTGAAGCTTTCTTT.

The gene calls are TRBV5-6 and TRBJ2-7; maybe TRBD1 (6 bases). The V gene lost 4 bases and the J gene lost 0 bases, with 11 bases spanning the gap. The CDR3 extends over 14 amino acids. Per germline, CDR1 SGHDT and CDR2 YYEEEE. DNA for the CDR3: TGTGCCAGCAGCCCTAGCAGGGGCTCCTACGAGCAGTACTTC. As protein: CASSPSRGSYEQYF.

The chain couples TRBV2 to TRBJ1-1, with a possible D match to TRBD1 (5 bases). Per the germline V gene, CDR1 is SNHLY and CDR2 is FYNNEI. Trimming took 8 bases from V and 0 from J, leaving 13 bases between them. This CDR3 comprises 14 residues. For the CDR3, the DNA is TGTGCCAGCCACCACGACAGTGTGAACACTGAAGCTTTCTTT. It specifies CASHHDSVNTEAFF.

The genes are TRBV2 and TRBJ2-3; D may be TRBD1 (6 bases). The CDR3 runs 16 residues. The V end lost 1 base, the J end lost 10 bases, and 21 bases lay between the germline ends. The V gene's germline CDR1 is SNHLY and CDR2 FYNNEI. The CDR3 reads CASSEELVGQYLSQYF. CDR3 coding DNA: TGTGCCAGCAGTGAAGAATTGGTGGGACAATATCTATCGCAGTATTTT. Full variable domain (outside the CDR3, taken from reference TRBV2 and TRBJ2-3): EPEVTQTPSHQVTQMGQEVILRCVPISNHLYFYWYRQILGQKVEFLVSFYNNEISEKSEIFDDQFSVERPDGSNFTLKIRSTKLEDSAMYFCASSEELVGQYLSQYFGPGTRLTVL.

This clone was observed a single time. This rearrangement joins TRBV7-9 to TRBJ2-5, with D uncertain. V lost 2 bases and J 5 bases, leaving 12 bases between the germline ends. Per the germline V gene, CDR1 is SEHNR and CDR2 is FQNEAQ (reference sequence). The CDR3 runs 14 residues. The CDR3 bases are TGTGCCAGCAGCTTACAACTGGAAGGGGAGACCCAGTACTTC. Translating it yields CASSLQLEGETQYF. Using reference TRBV7-9 and TRBJ2-5 for the parts outside the CDR3, the full variable domain is DTGVSQNPRHKITKRGQNVTFRCDPISEHNRLYWYRQTLGQGPEFLTYFQNEAQLEKSRLLSDRFSAERPKGSFSTLEIQRTEQGDSAMYLCASSLQLEGETQYFGPGTRLLVL.

V usage is TRBV6-1 and J usage is TRBJ1-1; 8 bases fit TRBD1. The CDR3 is 15 amino acids. Trimming removed 2 bases from V and 3 bases from J; junction bases left unmatched: 5. Germline V lookup: CDR1 MNHNS, CDR2 SASEGT. Here the CDR3 DNA reads TGTGCCAGCAGTGAAAATCCGGGACAGGACACTGAAGCTTTCTTT. This sequence encodes CASSENPGQDTEAFF.

The CDR3 region has the DNA TGCGCCAGCAGCCAAGATTTAAGCGGGAGCACAGATACGCAGTATTTT. Its translation is CASSQDLSGSTDTQYF. The chain joins TRBV4-3 to TRBJ2-3, with D possibly TRBD2 on 6 matching bases. V was clipped by 0 bases and J by 0 bases, with 10 bases between them. The CDR3 is made up of 16 amino acids. CDR1 and CDR2 from the germline V gene are LGHNA and YSLEER.

The chain carries TRBV19 and TRBJ2-1, with 16 nucleotides matching TRBD2. Trimming cost V 5 bases and J 9 bases; bases outside gene matches: 10. CDR3 length equals 17 residues. Germline V CDR1 and CDR2: LNHDA, SQIVND (reference sequence). CDR3 region: CASSPGTSGRALGEQFF. Written as DNA, the CDR3 is TGTGCCAGTAGTCCAGGGACTAGCGGGAGGGCCTTGGGTGAGCAGTTCTTC.

The V gene is TRBV5-3, the J gene TRBJ1-5, with D uncertain. TRBV5-3 is an open reading frame, and its role is uncertain. Trimming cost V 4 bases and J 5 bases, with 7 bases left between them. The CDR3 totals 12 residues. The CDR3 nucleotides are TGTGCCAGAAGCCCTATACATCAGCCCCAGCATTTT. Encoded protein: CARSPIHQPQHF.

This chain links TRBV10-3 with TRBJ1-3; TRBD1 matches 7 bases. CDR1 is ENHRY and CDR2 is SYGVKD in the germline V gene. This CDR3 spans 15 amino acids. Trimming at V came to 3 bases and at J to 4 bases, leaving 6 bases not matched to a gene. This chain's CDR3 is CAISESTGVGNTIYF. CDR3 coding DNA: TGTGCCATCAGTGAATCCACAGGGGTAGGAAACACCATATATTTT.

This clone appeared a single time. The rearrangement joins TRBV27 to TRBJ1-1; 9 positions agree with TRBD1. Losses at the gene ends were 3 bases for V and 1 base for J; bases not matched to a gene: 9. This CDR3 is built from 17 residues. CDR1 is MNHEY and CDR2 is SMNVEV in the germline V gene (reference sequence). CDR3 nucleotide sequence: TGTGCCAGCAGTTTTGCTTCCGGGACAGGGAGGAACACTGAAGCTTTCTTT. Translating it yields CASSFASGTGRNTEAFF.

J is TRBJ2-7 and V is TRBV6-5; TRBD1 aligns across 9 bases. The germline CDR1 and CDR2 sequences are MNHEY and SVGAGI. V lost 6 bases to trimming and J lost 3 bases; unmatched junction nucleotides: 9. This CDR3 spans 15 amino acids. The CDR3 is CASRGQGKPNYEQYF. CDR3 coding DNA: TGTGCCAGCAGAGGACAGGGGAAACCCAACTACGAGCAGTACTTC.

The sample holds one count of this clone. The chain carries TRBV7-9 and TRBJ1-2; D is uncertain. V lost 4 bases, J lost 0 bases, and 12 bases lay in between. This CDR3 is 15 amino acids long. The V gene's germline CDR1 is SEHNR and CDR2 FQNEAQ (reference sequence). The CDR3 DNA reads TGTGCCAGCAGCTCGGACCGAATTTCTAACTATGGCTACACCTTC. Protein sequence: CASSSDRISNYGYTF. Based on the CDR3 plus reference TRBV7-9 and TRBJ1-2, the full variable domain is DTGVSQNPRHKITKRGQNVTFRCDPISEHNRLYWYRQTLGQGPEFLTYFQNEAQLEKSRLLSDRFSAERPKGSFSTLEIQRTEQGDSAMYLCASSSDRISNYGYTFGSGTRLTVV.

This rearrangement joins TRBV28 to TRBJ1-2; the D gene is possibly TRBD1 (5 bases). The CDR3 loop spans 15 amino acids. V lost 5 bases to trimming and J lost 0 bases, with 13 bases between them. Germline V gene sequence: CDR1 MDHEN, CDR2 SYDVKM. As DNA, the CDR3 is TGTGCCAGCAGTAAGGGACCGCAGACTAACTATGGCTACACCTTC. It specifies CASSKGPQTNYGYTF.

J is TRBJ2-2 and V is TRBV28, with D perhaps matching TRBD1 (6 bases). This CDR3 comprises 16 residues. The V gene's germline CDR1 is MDHEN and CDR2 SYDVKM. The ends were cut back, 6 bases at V and 8 bases at J, with 22 bases in the middle. CDR3 region: CASRPTGTSIKGELFF. CDR3 nucleotide sequence: TGTGCCAGCAGACCCACCGGGACATCCATTAAAGGGGAGCTGTTTTTT.